The present entry profiles one T cell receptor (beta chain) with its context. Its antigen is not identified. The sample originates from a study of CD8 T cells in ankylosing spondylitis. Broader study findings: Reactive arthritis synovial fluid and blood previously showed some of these motif variants. Blood of patients with ankylosing spondylitis appeared to be characterized by a TCR beta motif of eight highly homologous variants. Reportedly, disease-linked clones are significantly enriched in ankylosing spondylitis patients' matched synovial fluid.

The TCR beta libraries were generated through quantitative 5'-RACE incorporating molecular barcodes. From the 5' RACE reads, TCRdb called clonotypes with MiXCR, one entry per CDR3 protein. The sample includes about 180,000 distinct CDR3 sequences, roughly 10% of them seen just once. The sequenced sample was blood, either unsorted or a sorted T cell fraction (not recorded which). The receptor's source is a female donor with ankylosing spondylitis or in good health (not recorded which).

The CDR3 loop reads CASSKGQVSSGANVLTF. The DNA of the CDR3 is TGTGCCAGCAGCAAGGGACAGGTGAGCTCTGGGGCCAACGTCCTGACTTTC. This rearrangement joins TRBV21-1 to TRBJ2-6; TRBD1 is the table's D call and was not checked against the DNA. TRBV21-1 is a listed pseudogene. The CDR3 sequence is 17 residues long.